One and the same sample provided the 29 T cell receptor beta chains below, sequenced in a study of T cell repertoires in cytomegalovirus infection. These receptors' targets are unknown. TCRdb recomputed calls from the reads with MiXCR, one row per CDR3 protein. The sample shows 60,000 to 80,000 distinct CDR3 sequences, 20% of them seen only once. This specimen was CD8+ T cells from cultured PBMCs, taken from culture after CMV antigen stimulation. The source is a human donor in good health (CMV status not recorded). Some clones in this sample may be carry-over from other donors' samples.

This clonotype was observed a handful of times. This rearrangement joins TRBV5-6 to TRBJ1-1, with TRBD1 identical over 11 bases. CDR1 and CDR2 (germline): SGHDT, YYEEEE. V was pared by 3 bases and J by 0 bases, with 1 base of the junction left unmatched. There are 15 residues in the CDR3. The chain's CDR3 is CASSSDRGLNTEAFF. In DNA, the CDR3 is TGTGCCAGCAGCTCGGACAGGGGGCTGAACACTGAAGCTTTCTTT.

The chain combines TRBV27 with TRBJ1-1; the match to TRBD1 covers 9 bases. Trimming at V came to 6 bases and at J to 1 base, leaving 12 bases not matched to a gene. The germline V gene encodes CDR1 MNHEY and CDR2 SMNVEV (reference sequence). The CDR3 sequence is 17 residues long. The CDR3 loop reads CASRNGQGWATNTEAFF. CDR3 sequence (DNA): TGTGCCAGCAGGAATGGACAGGGGTGGGCGACGAACACTGAAGCTTTCTTT.

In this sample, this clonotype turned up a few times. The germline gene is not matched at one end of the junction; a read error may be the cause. CDR3 bases: TGTGCTAGCAGCTTAGTATTTGGGGAGGAGACCCAGTACTTC. This codes for CASSLVFGEETQYF. The chain couples TRBV7-7 to TRBJ2-5, with D perhaps TRBD2 (5 bases). Germline V gene data show CDR1 as SSHAT and CDR2 as FNYEAQ (reference sequence). The CDR3 is 14 amino acids.

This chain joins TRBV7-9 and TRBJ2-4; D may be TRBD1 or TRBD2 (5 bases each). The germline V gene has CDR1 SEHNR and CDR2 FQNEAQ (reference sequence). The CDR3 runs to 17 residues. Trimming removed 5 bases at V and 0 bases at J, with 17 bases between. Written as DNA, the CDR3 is TGTGCCAGCAGCCCCTCAACAGGAGGACTAGCCAAAAACATTCAGTACTTC. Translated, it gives CASSPSTGGLAKNIQYF.

The CDR3 region is CASSRLARDRGLHEQYF. Written as DNA, the CDR3 is TGCGCCAGCAGCCGATTGGCACGGGACAGGGGATTGCACGAGCAGTACTTC. V usage is TRBV4-3 and J usage is TRBJ2-7, with 10 bases identical to TRBD1. CDR1 and CDR2 (germline): LGHNA, YSLEER. The length of the CDR3 is 17 residues. J gave up 5 bases and V 4 bases, and 14 bases lay outside the gene matches.

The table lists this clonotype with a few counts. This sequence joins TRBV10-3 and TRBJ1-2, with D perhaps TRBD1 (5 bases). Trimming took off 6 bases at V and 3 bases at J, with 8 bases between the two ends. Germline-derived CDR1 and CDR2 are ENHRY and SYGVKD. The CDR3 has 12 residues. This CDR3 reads CAIRDRDYGYTF. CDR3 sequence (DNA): TGTGCCATCAGAGACAGAGACTATGGCTACACCTTC.

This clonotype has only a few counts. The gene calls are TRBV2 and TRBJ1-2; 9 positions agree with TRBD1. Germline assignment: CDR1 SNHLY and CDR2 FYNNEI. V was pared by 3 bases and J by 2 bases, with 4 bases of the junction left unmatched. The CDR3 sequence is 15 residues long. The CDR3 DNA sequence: TGTGCCAGCAGTGATTCGGACAGGGGCAACTATGGCTACACCTTC. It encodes CASSDSDRGNYGYTF.

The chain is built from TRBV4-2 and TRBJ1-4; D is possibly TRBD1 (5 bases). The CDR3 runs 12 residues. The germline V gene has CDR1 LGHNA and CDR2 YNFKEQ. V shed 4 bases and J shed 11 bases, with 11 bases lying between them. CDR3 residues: CASSPGEGKLFF. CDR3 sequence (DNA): TGTGCCAGCAGCCCCGGAGAGGGGAAACTGTTTTTT.

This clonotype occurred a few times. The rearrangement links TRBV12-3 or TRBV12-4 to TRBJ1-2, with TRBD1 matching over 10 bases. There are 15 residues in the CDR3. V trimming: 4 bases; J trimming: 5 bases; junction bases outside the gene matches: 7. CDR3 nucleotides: TGTGCCAGCAGTTCCCCCGGGACAGGGGAATATGGCTACACCTTC. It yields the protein CASSSPGTGEYGYTF.

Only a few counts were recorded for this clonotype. The CDR3, as DNA: TGTGCCAGCAGCCCCGGGGGAGTGAACACTGAAGCTTTCTTT. As protein: CASSPGGVNTEAFF. The rearrangement joins TRBV12-3 or TRBV12-4 to TRBJ1-1, with D perhaps matching TRBD1 (5 bases). The V and J ends lost 6 bases and 0 bases respectively, with 11 bases between them. The length of the CDR3 is 14 residues.

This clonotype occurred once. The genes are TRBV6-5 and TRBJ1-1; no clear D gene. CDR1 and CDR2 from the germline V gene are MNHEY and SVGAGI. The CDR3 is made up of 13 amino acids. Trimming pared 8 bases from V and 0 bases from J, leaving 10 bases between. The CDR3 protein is CASGRALNTEAFF. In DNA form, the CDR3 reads TGTGCCAGCGGGAGGGCACTGAACACTGAAGCTTTCTTT.

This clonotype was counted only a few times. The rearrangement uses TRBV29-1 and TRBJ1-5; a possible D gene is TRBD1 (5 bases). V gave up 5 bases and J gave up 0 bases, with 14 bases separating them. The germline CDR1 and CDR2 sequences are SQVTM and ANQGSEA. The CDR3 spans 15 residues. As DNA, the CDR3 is TGCAGCGTTCTGGCAGGGTCCGATAGCAATCAGCCCCAGCATTTT. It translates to CSVLAGSDSNQPQHF.

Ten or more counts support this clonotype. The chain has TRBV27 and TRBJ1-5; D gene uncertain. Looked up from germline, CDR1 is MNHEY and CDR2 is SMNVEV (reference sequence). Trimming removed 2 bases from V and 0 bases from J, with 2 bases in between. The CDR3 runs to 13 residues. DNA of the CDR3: TGTGCCAGCAGTTTAGGTAGCAATCAGCCCCAGCATTTT. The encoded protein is CASSLGSNQPQHF.

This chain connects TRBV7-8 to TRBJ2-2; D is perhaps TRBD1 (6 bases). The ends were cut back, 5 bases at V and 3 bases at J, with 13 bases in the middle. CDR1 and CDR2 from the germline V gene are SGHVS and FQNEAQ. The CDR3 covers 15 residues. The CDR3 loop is CASSVPGHYTGELFF. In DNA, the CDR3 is TGTGCCAGCAGCGTTCCGGGACACTACACCGGGGAGCTGTTTTTT. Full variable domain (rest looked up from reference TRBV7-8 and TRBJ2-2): GAGVSQSPRYKVAKRGQDVALRCDPISGHVSLFWYQQALGQGPEFLTYFQNEAQLDKSGLPSDRFFAERPEGSVSTLKIQRTQQEDSAVYLCASSVPGHYTGELFFGEGSRLTVL.

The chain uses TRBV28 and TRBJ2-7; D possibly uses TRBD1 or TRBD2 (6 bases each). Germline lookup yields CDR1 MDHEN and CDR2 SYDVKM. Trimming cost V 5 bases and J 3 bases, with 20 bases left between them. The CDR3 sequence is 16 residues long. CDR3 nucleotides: TGTGCCAGCAGTAGTCTAAGGGGGGAGTTAGGCTACGAGCAGTACTTC. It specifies CASSSLRGELGYEQYF.

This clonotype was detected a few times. The CDR3 sequence is CASSFEGQETLRTDTQYF. Here the CDR3 DNA reads TGTGCCAGCAGCTTCGAGGGACAGGAGACACTAAGGACAGATACGCAGTATTTT. This chain joins TRBV7-6 and TRBJ2-3; 8 positions agree with TRBD1. The CDR3 length is 18 residues. V dropped 3 bases and J dropped 3; count of bases not matched to a gene: 14. CDR1 SGHVS and CDR2 FNYEAQ come from the germline V gene.

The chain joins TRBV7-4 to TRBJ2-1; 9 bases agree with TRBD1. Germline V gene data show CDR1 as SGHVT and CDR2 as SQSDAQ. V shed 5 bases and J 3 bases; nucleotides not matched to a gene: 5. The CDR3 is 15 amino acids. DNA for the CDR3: TGTGCCAGCAGCCCGGACAGGGGCCACTACAATGAGCAGTTCTTC. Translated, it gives CASSPDRGHYNEQFF.

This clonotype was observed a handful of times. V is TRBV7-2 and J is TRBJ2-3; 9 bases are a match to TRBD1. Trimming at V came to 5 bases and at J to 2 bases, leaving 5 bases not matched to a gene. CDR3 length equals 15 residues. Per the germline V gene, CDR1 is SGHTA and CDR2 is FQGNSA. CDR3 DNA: TGTGCCAGCAGCGTCGGGACAGGGAACACAGATACGCAGTATTTT. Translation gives CASSVGTGNTDTQYF.

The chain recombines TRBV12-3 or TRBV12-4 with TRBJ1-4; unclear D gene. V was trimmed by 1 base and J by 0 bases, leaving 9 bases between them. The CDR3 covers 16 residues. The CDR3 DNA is TGTGCCAGCAGTTTAGTAAGGCACCCAACTAATGAAAAACTGTTTTTT. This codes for CASSLVRHPTNEKLFF.

This CDR3 is CASSWTGWNQPQHF. The CDR3 nucleotides are TGTGCCAGCAGTTGGACAGGGTGGAATCAGCCCCAGCATTTT. This chain uses TRBV12-3 or TRBV12-4 with TRBJ1-5, with 8 bases lining up with TRBD1. The CDR3 length is 14 residues. Losses at the gene ends were 4 bases for V and 4 bases for J; bases not matched to a gene: 3.

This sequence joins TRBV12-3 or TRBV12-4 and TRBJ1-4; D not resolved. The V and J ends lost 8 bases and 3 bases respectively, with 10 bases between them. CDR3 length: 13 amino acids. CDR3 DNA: TGTGCCAGCGATGAAGGGTCTAATGAAAAACTGTTTTTT. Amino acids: CASDEGSNEKLFF.

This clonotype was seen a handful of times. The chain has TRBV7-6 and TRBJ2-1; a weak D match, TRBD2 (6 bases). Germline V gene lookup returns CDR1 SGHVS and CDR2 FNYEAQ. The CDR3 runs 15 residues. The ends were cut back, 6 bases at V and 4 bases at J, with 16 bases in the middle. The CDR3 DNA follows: TGTGCCAGCAGTGGGCTTCGGGAGCTGTACAATGAGCAGTTCTTC. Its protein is CASSGLRELYNEQFF.

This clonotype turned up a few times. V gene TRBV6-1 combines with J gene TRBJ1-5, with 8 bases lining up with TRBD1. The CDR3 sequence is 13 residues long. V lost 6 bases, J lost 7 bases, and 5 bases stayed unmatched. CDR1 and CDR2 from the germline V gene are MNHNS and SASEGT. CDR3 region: CASSPGQGQPQHF. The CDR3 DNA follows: TGTGCCAGCAGCCCTGGACAGGGCCAGCCCCAGCATTTT.

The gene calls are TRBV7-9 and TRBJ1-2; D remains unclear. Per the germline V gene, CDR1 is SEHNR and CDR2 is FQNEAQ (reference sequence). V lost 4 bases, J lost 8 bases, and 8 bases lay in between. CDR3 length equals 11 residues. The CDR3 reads CASSSSFGYTF. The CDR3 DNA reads TGTGCCAGCAGCTCGAGCTTCGGCTACACCTTC.

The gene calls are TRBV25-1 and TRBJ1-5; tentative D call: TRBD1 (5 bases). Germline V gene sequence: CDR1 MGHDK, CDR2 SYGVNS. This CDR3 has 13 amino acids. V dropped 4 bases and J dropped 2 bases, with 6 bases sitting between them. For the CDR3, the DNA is TGTGCCAGCAGTGGAGGGGGCAATCAGCCCCAGCATTTT. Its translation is CASSGGGNQPQHF.

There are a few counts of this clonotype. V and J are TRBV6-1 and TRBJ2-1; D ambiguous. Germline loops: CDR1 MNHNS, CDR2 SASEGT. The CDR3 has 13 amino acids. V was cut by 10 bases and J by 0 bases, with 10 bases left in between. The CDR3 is CATNRISYNEQFF. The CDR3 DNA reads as TGTGCCACCAATAGGATCTCCTACAATGAGCAGTTCTTC.

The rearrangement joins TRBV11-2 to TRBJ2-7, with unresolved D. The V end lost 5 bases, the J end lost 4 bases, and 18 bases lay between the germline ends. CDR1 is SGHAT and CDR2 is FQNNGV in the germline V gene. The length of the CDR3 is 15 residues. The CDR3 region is CASSQMPSELYEQYF. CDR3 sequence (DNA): TGTGCCAGCAGCCAGATGCCGTCTGAGCTGTACGAGCAGTACTTC.

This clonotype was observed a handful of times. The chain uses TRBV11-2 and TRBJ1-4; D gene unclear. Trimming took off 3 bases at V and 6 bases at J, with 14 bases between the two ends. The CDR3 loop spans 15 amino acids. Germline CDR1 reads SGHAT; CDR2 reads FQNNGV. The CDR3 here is CASSFTPGYDEKLFF. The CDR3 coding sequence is TGTGCCAGCAGCTTTACCCCGGGATACGATGAAAAACTGTTTTTT.

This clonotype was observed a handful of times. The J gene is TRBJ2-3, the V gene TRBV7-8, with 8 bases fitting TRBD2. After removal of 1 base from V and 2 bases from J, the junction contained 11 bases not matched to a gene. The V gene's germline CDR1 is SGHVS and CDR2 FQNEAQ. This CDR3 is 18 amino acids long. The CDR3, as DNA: TGTGCCAGCAGCTTAGGGATTGGGGGCGGGGGGCCCACAGATACGCAGTATTTT. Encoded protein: CASSLGIGGGGPTDTQYF.